This T cell receptor beta chain was found in a study of cytomegalovirus exposure and HLA in healthy donors. Study at large: It was reported in a later analysis that the 90 to 150 validation repertoires used the same platform as the roughly 700 first-cohort repertoires.

Study-level results: TCR clusters originating in the first cohort tended to co-occur in the roughly 120 validation repertoires, according to a later analysis. Most TCR sequences were rare, but some public TCRs occurred in many donors.

This clone appeared a single time. What it binds is unknown. Data came from immunoSEQ multiplex PCR; TCRdb stores just in-frame clones and leaves some out. The table has 200,000 or so clones, approximately 82% seen once. Germline CDR1 is SNHLY and CDR2 is FYNNEI. The CDR3 consists of 14 residues. Between the trimmed V and J ends, which lost 0 bases and 9 bases, there was a span of 12 bases. The receptor's source is a woman younger than 45 in good health and CMV-seropositive. Sample: PBMCs. The rearrangement links TRBV2 to TRBJ2-1; D remains unclear. The CDR3 here is CASSEALGLTEQFF. CDR3 in DNA: TGTGCCAGCAGTGAAGCGCTAGGTCTCACTGAGCAGTTCTTC. Full variable domain (missing parts from reference TRBV2 and TRBJ2-1): EPEVTQTPSHQVTQMGQEVILRCVPISNHLYFYWYRQILGQKVEFLVSFYNNEISEKSEIFDDQFSVERPDGSNFTLKIRSTKLEDSAMYFCASSEALGLTEQFFGPGTRLTVL.